This is a list of T cell receptor beta chains from one sample in a study of metastatic and nonmetastatic thyroid tumors. Through MiXCR, TCRdb re-clonotyped the PCR reads. Of about 17,000 clones in the sample, around 26% were seen once. Material: tumor tissue. The receptors were gathered from a female donor with papillary thyroid cancer or a benign thyroid nodule (not recorded which). Some clones in this sample may be carry-over from other donors' samples. Both conserved end residues are trimmed from each CDR3. The order of the fields is CDR3 length, J gene, V gene, CDR3 protein.

>16|TRBJ2-3|TRBV28
ASRTSPGQGSGTDTQY
>13|TRBJ2-3|TRBV19
ASSISPAGADTQY
>14|TRBJ2-1|TRBV4-1
ASSQDLAGVRNEQF
>13|TRBJ1-1|TRBV11-3
ASSLDPGGNTEAF
>14|TRBJ2-5|TRBV12-3/TRBV12-4
ASSLGGRGLEETQY
>11|TRBJ2-1|TRBV6-5
ASSYSGRDEQF
>16|TRBJ1-5|TRBV6-2/TRBV6-3
ASSYPLGQGADNQPQH
>13|TRBJ2-3|TRBV9
ASSPRLAAQDTQY
>14|TRBJ2-3|TRBV24-1
ATSDIRGGGSDTQY
>13|TRBJ2-3|TRBV7-9
ASNGDRERADTQY
>13|TRBJ1-4|TRBV5-1
ASSFGGASSEKLF
>13|TRBJ2-2|TRBV11-3
ASSLSGGDTGELF
>10|TRBJ2-7|TRBV10-2
ASSAGERVVR
>9|TRBJ2-7|TRBV28
ASTQEHEQY
>13|TRBJ2-5|TRBV28
ASIERGSSQETQY
>13|TRBJ2-7|TRBV6-2/TRBV6-3
ASSTQDARLYEQY
>14|TRBJ2-3|TRBV6-6
ASSSRGGLGTDTQY
>11|TRBJ2-7|TRBV27
ASRMTGGYEQY
>16|TRBJ2-3|TRBV19
ASSMILAGGPGTDTQY
>16|TRBJ2-1|TRBV7-2
ASSLRLAGVSLDNEQF
>13|TRBJ2-3|TRBV19
ASSIFTGGTDTQY
>13|TRBJ2-5|TRBV10-3
AISPGTGFQETQY
>13|TRBJ1-4|TRBV2
ASSPRTGGGEKLF
>11|TRBJ2-1|TRBV20-1
SAPSSSGRPSL
>9|TRBJ2-6|TRBV2
ARGQGTVLT
>13|TRBJ2-5|TRBV7-8
ASSSLGTLQETQY